This paragraph reports one TCR beta chain. The antigen is unknown. The DNA is left out, because the CDR3 cannot be placed on it with certainty; the CDR3 is given as TCRdb lists it. Profiling relied on immunoSEQ multiplex PCR, and the TCRdb table lists in-frame clones only, not all of them. In the table there are about 14,000 clones, around nine tenths of which are singletons. This sample was included in a study of chemoradiotherapy in HPV16-positive cancers. Study-wide results and caveats: Non-HPV-specific T cells did not expand in tumors during treatment, whereas candidate HPV-specific clones and E7-related motifs did.

This clonotype was obtained from a human donor with HPV-associated anogenital cancer. Sequencing used tumor tissue, obtained from a patient who underwent chemoradiotherapy.

The CDR3 is CASSPEAQDVSLFF. The rearrangement joins TRBV7-2 to TRBJ1-4; whether TRBD1, the table's D call, matches the DNA was not checked. Germline CDR1 and CDR2: SGHTA and FQGNSA. Both ends counted, the CDR3 spans 14 residues.